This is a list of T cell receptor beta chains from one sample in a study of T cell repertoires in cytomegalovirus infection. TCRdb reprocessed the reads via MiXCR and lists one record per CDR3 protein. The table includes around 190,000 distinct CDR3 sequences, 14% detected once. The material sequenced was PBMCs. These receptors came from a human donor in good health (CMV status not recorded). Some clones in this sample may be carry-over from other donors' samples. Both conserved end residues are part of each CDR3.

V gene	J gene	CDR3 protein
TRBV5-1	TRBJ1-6	CASSLRDRGSPLHF
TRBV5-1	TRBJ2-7	CASSLAVLGSYEQYF
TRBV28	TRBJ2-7	CASSLGQGKYYEQYF
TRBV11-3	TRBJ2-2	CASSSSGELFF
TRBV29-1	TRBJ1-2	CSVDLPYTF
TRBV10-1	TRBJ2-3	CASSGLAATDTQYF
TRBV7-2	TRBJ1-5	CASSPRGQSNQPQHF
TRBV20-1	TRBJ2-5	CSASNLGTDGTQYF
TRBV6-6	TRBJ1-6	CASSSRGGSYNSPLHF
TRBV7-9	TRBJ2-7	CASMTSVYEQYF
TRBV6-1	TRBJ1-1	CASSEQTRTEAFF